This TCR beta chain was retrieved from a study of blood T cells in healthy people across ages (dated by TCRdb to the mid-2010s). Notes on the research overall: In model experiments, template switching captured roughly one uniquely barcoded TCR beta cDNA molecule for every two T cells. Donors were grouped into four age groups: young (average roughly 15 years), middle-aged (approximately 41), aged (about 60) and long-lived (about 89). Donors of different ages were randomly distributed across sequencing lanes to avoid experimental bias. Two additional independent replicas of 1 million unique cDNA reads from the same blood draw were analyzed for two donors (one aged 18 to 30 and one aged 80 or older). Age-related changes in TCR beta repertoire diversity were measured in the study by deep sequencing normalized with unique cDNA molecular identifiers.

The protocol used for the library was 5' RACE. This sample was sequenced with an Illumina HiSeq 2500. The second PCR ran for roughly 7 to 11 cycles and used a J-beta primer mix along with a sample-barcoded 5' primer. Each TCR beta cDNA molecule received a unique molecular identifier from a template-switch 5' adaptor carrying 12 random nucleotides. Each sample yielded at least 2.5 million CDR3-containing paired-end reads. All of the RNA was converted into first-strand cDNA using the Mint cDNA synthesis kit, with a TRBC-specific oligonucleotide serving as the primer. Following uracil-DNA glycosylase treatment, all cDNA underwent a first 18-cycle PCR with the universal primers M1SS and BC2_uni_R. On the authors' methods: For normalization, 1 million high-quality reads were randomly selected from each sample, with every read carrying a distinct molecular identifier. Reads with shared molecular identifiers were discarded instead of being binned into consensus sequences. MiTCR, run with a Q25 quality threshold and the strictest error-elimination algorithm, handled CDR3 identification, clonotype clustering and error correction. A nonparametric unseen species model with Euler transformation was used to estimate lower-bound total TCR beta diversity. TCRdb applied fastp at Q25 and MiXCR to the public reads, then kept only in-frame beta chains. Entries are consolidated by CDR3 protein sequence, retaining the most common genes and DNA. The V and J calls were determined by TCRdb, not by the authors. A total of some 1.5 million distinct CDR3 sequences appear in this sample, 28% of them only once. The ten biggest clones cover less than 9.5% of the sample.

The roughly 38 donors, aged roughly 6 to 95 years, were systemically healthy Caucasian individuals from Russia. Each donor gave ten milliliters of peripheral blood, collected into EDTA-treated Vacutainer tubes. Ficoll-Paque density-gradient centrifugation was used to isolate PBMCs, with at least 6.5 million per sample. Trizol reagent was used to extract total RNA from PBMCs, with at least 6 micrograms per sample. For every donor, an aliquot of PBMCs went through flow cytometry to measure the percentages of naive CD45RAhigh/CD27high T cells. What the work shows at the level of the full study, not this receptor alone: Conclusive comparison of naive and antigen-experienced compartments was prevented by the profiling of bulk unsorted PBMCs. Estimates of total diversity based on one million sequenced T cells were considered lower bounds and underestimates. A strong correlation was found between observed TCR beta diversity and the percentage of naive T cells measured by flow cytometry. The long-lived group showed more naive CD4+ T cells, fewer expanded clones and increased TCR diversity than the aged group, suggesting age selection. Because the CMV infection status of the donors was unknown, age-related changes in expanded clonotypes may potentially have been confounded. As age increased, observed TCR beta diversity per million T cells dropped in a roughly linear way, and a significant reduction was already evident by age 40.

In this sample, this clonotype turned up many times. Its antigen is unknown. Base qualities were left out, and no much larger clone turns up one base away. This clonotype was sampled from a woman in her 30s in good health. The sequencing input was blood.

The CDR3 is CSVAPRGGQYNEQFF. The nucleotide sequence reads TGCAGCGTTGCCCCCCGGGGTGGGCAGTACAATGAGCAGTTCTTC. The chain is assembled from TRBV29-1 and TRBJ2-1; the best D guess is TRBD2, with 5 bases matching. The cysteine opens and the phenylalanine closes a CDR3 of 15 amino acids. Only the CDR3 portion is preserved as DNA: 45 bases, with reading frame beginning at the first base. The CDR1 and CDR2 encoded by the germline V gene are SQVTM and ANQGSEA. Trimming removed 4 bases from V and 4 bases from J, leaving 17 bases between the germline ends.